A selection of T cell receptor beta chains follows, all from one sample in a study of blood T cell repertoires in COVID-19. Assay: immunoSEQ multiplex PCR; the TCRdb copy retains only in-frame clones and omits some. The sample lists 270,000 or so clones; about nine tenths were seen once. Sequencing was done on a sample of PBMCs or T cells enriched from blood (not recorded which). The receptors come from a woman aged 30 to 39 with acute COVID-19. CDR3s include the opening cysteine and the closing phenylalanine or tryptophan. D genes are given only for firm matches. Clone size is not always given. Where it is, it says once, few, many or a class for expanded clones.

CDR3 length | clone size | D gene | J gene | V gene | CDR3 protein | CDR3 DNA
13 | - | - | TRBJ1-2 | TRBV29-1 | CSVEGAGYYGYTF | TGCAGCGTTGAGGGGGCAGGGTACTATGGCTACACCTTC
14 | - | TRBD1 | TRBJ2-7 | TRBV27 | CASSQGQGAYEQYF | TGTGCCAGCAGCCAGGGACAGGGGGCCTACGAGCAGTACTTC
14 | - | - | TRBJ2-7 | TRBV18 | CASSGQGSSYEQYF | TGTGCCAGCTCGGGACAAGGTTCTTCGTACGAGCAGTACTTC
14 | - | - | TRBJ1-4 | TRBV28 | CASSPFVRSEKLFF | TGTGCCAGCAGCCCCTTCGTCAGGTCAGAAAAACTGTTTTTT
16 | - | TRBD2 | TRBJ2-2 | TRBV10-3 | CAISDSAGGGTGELFF | TGTGCCATCAGTGATTCGGCGGGAGGGGGCACCGGGGAGCTGTTTTTT
15 | - | TRBD2 | TRBJ2-3 | TRBV5-1 | CASSFQAGEVDTQYF | TGCGCCAGCAGCTTTCAGGCGGGAGAAGTAGATACGCAGTATTTT
14 | - | TRBD2 | TRBJ2-1 | TRBV10-1 | CASSLNLAGYEQFF | TGCGCCAGCAGTTTAAATCTAGCGGGTTATGAGCAGTTCTTC
14 | - | TRBD1 | TRBJ2-7 | TRBV27 | CASSLLTGIYEQYF | TGTGCCAGCAGTTTACTGACAGGGATCTACGAGCAGTACTTC
13 | - | - | TRBJ2-7 | TRBV10-1 | CASSGERTVEQYF | TGCGCCAGCAGTGGGGAGCGGACCGTTGAGCAGTACTTC
17 | - | TRBD1 | TRBJ1-6 | TRBV19 | CASGGQDESSYNSPLHF | TGTGCCAGTGGGGGACAGGACGAAAGCTCCTATAATTCACCCCTCCACTTT
15 | - | TRBD1 | TRBJ2-3 | TRBV10-1 | CASSTGTGVADTQYF | TGCGCCAGCAGTACCGGGACAGGGGTCGCAGATACGCAGTATTTT
15 | - | - | TRBJ2-5 | TRBV5-1 | CASSPGGSQVETQYF | TGCGCCAGCAGCCCCGGGGGTTCCCAGGTGGAGACCCAGTACTTC
13 | few | - | TRBJ2-7 | TRBV19 | CASSSQTELEQYF | TGTGCCAGTAGCTCCCAGACGGAGCTTGAGCAGTACTTC
13 | - | TRBD1 | TRBJ2-7 | TRBV5-4 | CASSFRDRDEQYF | TGTGCCAGCAGCTTCCGGGACAGGGACGAGCAGTACTTC
20 | - | TRBD2 | TRBJ2-7 | TRBV7-6 | CASLGTRTTVVGGPHYEQYF | TGTGCCAGCTTGGGCACTCGGACCACCGTGGTGGGAGGGCCTCACTACGAGCAGTACTTC
16 | - | TRBD1 | TRBJ1-2 | TRBV5-4 | CASSSGDRAEIYGYTF | TGTGCCAGCAGCTCCGGGGACAGGGCGGAGATCTATGGCTACACCTTC
15 | - | - | TRBJ1-6 | TRBV27 | CASSLAGQSHSPLHF | TGTGCCAGCAGTTTAGCGGGCCAGTCGCATTCACCCCTCCACTTT
16 | - | TRBD2 | TRBJ2-7 | TRBV4-1 | CASSQDLTSGTYEQYF | TGCGCCAGCAGCCAAGATCTGACTAGCGGGACATACGAGCAGTACTTC
15 | - | TRBD1 | TRBJ2-2 | TRBV5-1 | CASSLTDRGTGELFF | TGCGCCAGCAGCCTAACCGACAGGGGCACCGGGGAGCTGTTTTTT
19 | - | TRBD1 | TRBJ2-1 | TRBV28 | CASSPPPGQGYTDYNEQFF | TGTGCCAGCAGTCCACCCCCGGGACAGGGGTATACTGATTACAATGAGCAGTTCTTC
15 | - | - | TRBJ1-1 | TRBV5-5 | CASSLWGERDTEAFF | TGTGCCAGCAGCTTGTGGGGGGAGAGGGACACTGAAGCTTTCTTT
19 | - | TRBD2 | TRBJ2-1 | TRBV7-6 | CASSRGLAEVLGSYNEQFF | TGTGCCAGCAGCAGGGGACTAGCGGAAGTCCTTGGCTCCTACAATGAGCAGTTCTTC
13 | - | TRBD1 | TRBJ1-1 | TRBV28 | CASSLPGTDRAFF | TGTGCCAGCAGTTTACCAGGGACAGACCGAGCTTTCTTT
18 | - | TRBD1 | TRBJ2-3 | TRBV28 | CASSLWTGGLGETDTQYF | TGTGCCAGCAGTTTATGGACAGGGGGTCTGGGGGAGACAGATACGCAGTATTTT
14 | - | TRBD1 | TRBJ1-2 | TRBV6-5 | CASSYRTGGNGYTF | TGTGCCAGCAGTTATCGGACAGGGGGCAACGGCTACACCTTC
13 | - | TRBD1 | TRBJ2-7 | TRBV5-6 | CASSWGTGGEQYF | TGTGCCAGCAGCTGGGGGACAGGAGGAGAGCAGTACTTC
14 | once | TRBD1 | TRBJ2-7 | TRBV27 | CASSLGQGSYEQYF | TGTGCCAGCAGTTTAGGACAGGGTTCCTACGAGCAGTACTTC
14 | - | TRBD2 | TRBJ2-7 | TRBV5-4 | CASSLEASGYEQYF | TGTGCCAGCAGCTTGGAAGCTAGCGGCTACGAGCAGTACTTC
16 | - | - | TRBJ2-1 | TRBV15 | CATSRDMRSSYNEQFF | TGTGCCACCAGCAGAGATATGAGGAGCTCCTACAATGAGCAGTTCTTC
18 | - | TRBD1 | TRBJ2-1 | TRBV27 | CASSPTFRSGQDYNEQFF | TGTGCCAGCAGTCCGACCTTTAGGTCGGGACAGGACTACAATGAGCAGTTCTTC
15 | - | TRBD1 | TRBJ1-2 | TRBV7-8 | CASSLAPGQGNGYTF | TGTGCCAGCAGCTTAGCTCCGGGACAGGGAAATGGCTACACCTTC
13 | - | TRBD2 | TRBJ2-1 | TRBV28 | CASSGRVYNEQFF | TGTGCCAGCAGTGGGAGGGTTTACAATGAGCAGTTCTTC
17 | - | TRBD2 | TRBJ2-1 | TRBV4-2 | CASSQEGVAGVGNEQFF | TGTGCCAGCAGCCAAGAAGGGGTAGCGGGAGTAGGCAATGAGCAGTTCTTC